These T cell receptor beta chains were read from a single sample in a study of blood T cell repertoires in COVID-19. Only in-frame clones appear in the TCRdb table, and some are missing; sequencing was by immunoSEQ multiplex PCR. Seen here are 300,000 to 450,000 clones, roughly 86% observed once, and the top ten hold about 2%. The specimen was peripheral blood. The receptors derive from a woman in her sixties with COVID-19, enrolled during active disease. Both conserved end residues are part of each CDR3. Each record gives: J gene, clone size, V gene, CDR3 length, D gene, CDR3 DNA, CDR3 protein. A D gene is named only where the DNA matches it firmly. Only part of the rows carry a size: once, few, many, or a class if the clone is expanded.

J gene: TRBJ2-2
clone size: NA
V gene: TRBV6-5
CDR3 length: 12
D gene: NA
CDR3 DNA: TGTGCCAGCAGGGGGGGCACCGGGGAGCTGTTTTTT
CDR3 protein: CASRGGTGELFF

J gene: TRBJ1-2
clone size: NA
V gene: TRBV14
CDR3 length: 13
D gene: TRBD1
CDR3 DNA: TGTGCCAGCAGTGACAGGGTTAACTATGGCTACACCTTC
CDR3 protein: CASSDRVNYGYTF

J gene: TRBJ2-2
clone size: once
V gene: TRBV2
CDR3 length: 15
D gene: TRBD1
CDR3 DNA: TGTGCCAGTAAACTACAGGGGGCGCGGACCGGGGAGCTGTTTTTT
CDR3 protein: CASKLQGARTGELFF

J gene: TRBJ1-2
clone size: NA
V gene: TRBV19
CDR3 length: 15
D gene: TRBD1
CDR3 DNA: TGTGCCAGTAGTAGTCCGGGACAGATTATCTATGGCTACACCTTC
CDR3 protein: CASSSPGQIIYGYTF

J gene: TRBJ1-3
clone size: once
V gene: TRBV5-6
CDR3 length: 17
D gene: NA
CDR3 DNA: TGTGCCAGCAGCCCGTACCGGGGGGCTGGTGGAGGAAACACCATATATTTT
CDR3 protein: CASSPYRGAGGGNTIYF

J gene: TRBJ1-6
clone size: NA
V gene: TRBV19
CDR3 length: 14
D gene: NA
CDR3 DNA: TGTGCCAGTTCCAGGCGGGATAGGGATTCACCCCTCCACTTT
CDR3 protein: CASSRRDRDSPLHF

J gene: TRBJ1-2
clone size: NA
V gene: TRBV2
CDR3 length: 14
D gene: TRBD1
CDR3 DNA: TGTGCCAGCAGTCCACAGGGGGAGGGCTATGGCTACACCTTC
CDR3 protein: CASSPQGEGYGYTF

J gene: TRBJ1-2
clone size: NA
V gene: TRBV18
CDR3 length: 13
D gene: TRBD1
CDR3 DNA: TGTGCCAGCTCGCCAACAGGGGTAGCTGGCTACACCTTC
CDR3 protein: CASSPTGVAGYTF

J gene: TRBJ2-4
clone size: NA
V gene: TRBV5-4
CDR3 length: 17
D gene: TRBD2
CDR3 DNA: TGTGCCAGCAGCTCTGGGACTAGCGGGGGGCCCAAAAACATTCAGTACTTC
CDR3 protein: CASSSGTSGGPKNIQYF

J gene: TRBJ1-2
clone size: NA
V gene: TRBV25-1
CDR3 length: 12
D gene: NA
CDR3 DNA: TGTGCCAGCAGTGACCCTCTCTATGGCTACACCTTC
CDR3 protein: CASSDPLYGYTF

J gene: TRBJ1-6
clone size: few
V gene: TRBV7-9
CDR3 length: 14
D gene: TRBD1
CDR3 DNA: TGTGCCAGCCGGAACAACAGGGGAAGTTCACCCCTCCACTTT
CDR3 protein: CASRNNRGSSPLHF

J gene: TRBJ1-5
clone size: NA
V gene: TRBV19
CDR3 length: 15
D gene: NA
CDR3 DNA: TGTGCCAGTAGTTCCCCCGGGACACATAATCAGCCCCAGCATTTT
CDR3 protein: CASSSPGTHNQPQHF

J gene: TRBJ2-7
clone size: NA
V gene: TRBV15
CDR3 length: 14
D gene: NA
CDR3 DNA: TGTGCCACCAGCAAGCGAGGACAGATCTACGAGCAGTACTTC
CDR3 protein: CATSKRGQIYEQYF

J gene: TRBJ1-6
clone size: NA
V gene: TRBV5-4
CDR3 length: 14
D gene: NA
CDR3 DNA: TGTGCCAGCAGCTTGCAGGGGCATAATTCACCCCTCCACTTT
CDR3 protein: CASSLQGHNSPLHF

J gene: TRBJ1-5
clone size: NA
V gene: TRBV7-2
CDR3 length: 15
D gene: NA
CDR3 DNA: TGTGCCAGCAGCCCGCGCGCGGGGGCGTTTCAGCCCCAGCATTTT
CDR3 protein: CASSPRAGAFQPQHF

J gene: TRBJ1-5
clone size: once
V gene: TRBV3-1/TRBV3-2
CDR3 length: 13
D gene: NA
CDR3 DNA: TGTGCCAGCAGCCAAATGCGGAATCAGCCCCAGCATTTT
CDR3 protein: CASSQMRNQPQHF

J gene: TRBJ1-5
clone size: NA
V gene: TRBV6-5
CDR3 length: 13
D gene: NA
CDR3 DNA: TGTGCCAGTCTCGGTATTTCCAATCAGCCCCAGCATTTT
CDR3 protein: CASLGISNQPQHF

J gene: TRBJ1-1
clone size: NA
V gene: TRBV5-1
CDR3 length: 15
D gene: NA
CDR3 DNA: TGCGCCAGCAGCGGGGGACGGGGGATGAACACTGAAGCTTTCTTT
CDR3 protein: CASSGGRGMNTEAFF

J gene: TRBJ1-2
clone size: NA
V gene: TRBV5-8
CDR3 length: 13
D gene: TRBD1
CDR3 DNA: TGTGCCAGCAGCTTCGGGACAGCCTATGGCTACACCTTC
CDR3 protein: CASSFGTAYGYTF

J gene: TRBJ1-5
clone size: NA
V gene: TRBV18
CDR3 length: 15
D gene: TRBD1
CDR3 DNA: TGTGCCAGCTCAGGAACCGGGACAGGGGTTTCGCCCCAGCATTTT
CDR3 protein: CASSGTGTGVSPQHF

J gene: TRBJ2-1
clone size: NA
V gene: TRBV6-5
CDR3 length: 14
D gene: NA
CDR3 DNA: TGTGCCAGCAGCCCCGACTGGAACTACAATGAGCAGTTCTTC
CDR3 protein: CASSPDWNYNEQFF

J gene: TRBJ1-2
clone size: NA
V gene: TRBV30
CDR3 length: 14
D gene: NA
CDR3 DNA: TGTGCCTGGGACCCCCGCCAGGGTCGGGATGGCTACACCTTC
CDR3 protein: CAWDPRQGRDGYTF

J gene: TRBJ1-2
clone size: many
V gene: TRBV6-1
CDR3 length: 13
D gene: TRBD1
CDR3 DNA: TGTGCCAGCAGTGAGGGGGACAGGGCCGGCTACACCTTC
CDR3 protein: CASSEGDRAGYTF

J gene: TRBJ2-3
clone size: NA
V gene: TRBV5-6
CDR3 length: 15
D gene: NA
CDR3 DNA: TGTGCCAGCAGCGTCACCGGGGGGCCAACAGATACGCAGTATTTT
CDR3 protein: CASSVTGGPTDTQYF

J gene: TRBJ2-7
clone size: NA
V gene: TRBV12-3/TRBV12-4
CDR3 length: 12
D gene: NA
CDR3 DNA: TGTGCCAGCAGTCGGGACTTTTACGAGCAGTACTTC
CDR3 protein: CASSRDFYEQYF

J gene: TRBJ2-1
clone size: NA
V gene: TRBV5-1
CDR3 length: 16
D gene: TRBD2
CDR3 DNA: TGCGCCAGCAGCGTTGGCGGGGGGGCAGGCTCCAATGAGCAGTTCTTC
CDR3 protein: CASSVGGGAGSNEQFF

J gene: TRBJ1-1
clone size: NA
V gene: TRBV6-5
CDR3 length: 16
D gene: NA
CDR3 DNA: TGTGCCAGCAGTTACTCGATCGGGGGGCTGGACACTGAAGCTTTCTTT
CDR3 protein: CASSYSIGGLDTEAFF

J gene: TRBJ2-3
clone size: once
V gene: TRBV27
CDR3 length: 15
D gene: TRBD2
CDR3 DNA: TGTGCCAGCAATCTAGCGGGGGCCACGCCAGATACGCAGTATTTT
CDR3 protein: CASNLAGATPDTQYF

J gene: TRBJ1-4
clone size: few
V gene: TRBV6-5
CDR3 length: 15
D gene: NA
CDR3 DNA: TGTGCCAGCAGCTCACTCACTGCAACTAATGAAAAACTGTTTTTT
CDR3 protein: CASSSLTATNEKLFF

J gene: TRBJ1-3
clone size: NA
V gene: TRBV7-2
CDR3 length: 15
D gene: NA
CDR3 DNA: TGTGCCAGCAGCTATAGGTGGAGCTCTGGAAACACCATATATTTT
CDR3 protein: CASSYRWSSGNTIYF

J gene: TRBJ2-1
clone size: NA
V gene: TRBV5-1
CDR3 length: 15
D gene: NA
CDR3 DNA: TGCGCCAGCAGCCTGACAGCCCCCTCCTACAATGAGCAGTTCTTC
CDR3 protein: CASSLTAPSYNEQFF

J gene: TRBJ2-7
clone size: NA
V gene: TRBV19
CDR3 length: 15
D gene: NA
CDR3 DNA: TGTGCCAGTAGTAAGAGAAGGGGGGGTGACTACGAGCAGTACTTC
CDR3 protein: CASSKRRGGDYEQYF